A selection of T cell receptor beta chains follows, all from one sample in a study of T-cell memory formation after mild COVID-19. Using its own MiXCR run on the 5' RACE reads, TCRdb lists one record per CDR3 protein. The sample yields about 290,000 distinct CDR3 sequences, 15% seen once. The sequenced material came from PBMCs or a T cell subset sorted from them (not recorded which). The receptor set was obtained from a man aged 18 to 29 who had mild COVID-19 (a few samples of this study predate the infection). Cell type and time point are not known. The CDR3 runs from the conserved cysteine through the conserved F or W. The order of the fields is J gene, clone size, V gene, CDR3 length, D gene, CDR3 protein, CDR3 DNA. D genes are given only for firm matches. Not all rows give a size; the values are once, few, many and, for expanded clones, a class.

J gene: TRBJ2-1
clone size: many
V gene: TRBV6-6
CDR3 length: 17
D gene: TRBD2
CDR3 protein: CASSYSGLAGVYNEQFF
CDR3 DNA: TGTGCCAGCAGTTACTCGGGACTAGCGGGGGTCTACAATGAGCAGTTCTTC

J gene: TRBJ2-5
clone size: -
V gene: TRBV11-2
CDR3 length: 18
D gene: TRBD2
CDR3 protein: CASSSPGGSGGYQETQYF
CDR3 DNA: TGTGCCAGCAGCTCACCTGGGGGTAGCGGGGGGTACCAAGAGACCCAGTACTTC

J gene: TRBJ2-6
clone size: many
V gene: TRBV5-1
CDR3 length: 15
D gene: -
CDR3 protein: CASSTGAAGANVLTF
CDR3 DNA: TGCGCCAGCAGCACCGGGGCGGCTGGGGCCAACGTCCTGACTTTC

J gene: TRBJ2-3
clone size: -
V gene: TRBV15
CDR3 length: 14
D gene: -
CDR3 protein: CATSRVIGADTQYF
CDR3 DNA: TGTGCCACCAGCAGAGTTATAGGTGCAGATACGCAGTATTTT

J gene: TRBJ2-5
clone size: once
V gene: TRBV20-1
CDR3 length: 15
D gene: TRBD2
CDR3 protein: CSASGLAGNQETQYF
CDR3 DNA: TGCAGTGCATCGGGACTAGCGGGGAACCAAGAGACCCAGTACTTC

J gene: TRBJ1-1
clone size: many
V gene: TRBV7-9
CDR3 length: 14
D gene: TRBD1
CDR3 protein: CASSPGQGRTEAFF
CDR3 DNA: TGTGCCAGCAGCCCCGGACAGGGAAGGACTGAAGCTTTCTTT

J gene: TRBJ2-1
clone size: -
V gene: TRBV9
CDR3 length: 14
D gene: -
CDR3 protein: CASSVVGSYNEQFF
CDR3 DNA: TGTGCCAGCAGCGTAGTAGGCAGTTACAATGAGCAGTTCTTC

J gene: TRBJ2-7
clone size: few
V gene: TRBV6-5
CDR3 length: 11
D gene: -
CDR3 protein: CASRGENEQYF
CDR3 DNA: TGTGCCAGCCGAGGGGAAAACGAGCAGTACTTC

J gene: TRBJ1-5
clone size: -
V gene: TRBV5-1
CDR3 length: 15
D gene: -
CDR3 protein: CASSHGLDSNQPQHF
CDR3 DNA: TGCGCCAGCAGCCACGGGCTGGATAGCAATCAGCCCCAGCATTTT

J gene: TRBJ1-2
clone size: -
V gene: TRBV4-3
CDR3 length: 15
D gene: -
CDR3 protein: CASSQDQGSNYGYTF
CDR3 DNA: TGCGCCAGCAGCCAAGATCAGGGGAGTAACTATGGCTACACCTTC

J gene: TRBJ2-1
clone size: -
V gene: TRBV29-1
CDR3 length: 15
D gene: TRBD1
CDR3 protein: CSVKTGTAARNEQFF
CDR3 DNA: TGCAGCGTTAAAACCGGGACAGCCGCGAGGAATGAGCAGTTCTTC

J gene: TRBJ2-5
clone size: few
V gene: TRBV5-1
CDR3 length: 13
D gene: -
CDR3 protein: CASRQGSSETQYF
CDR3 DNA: TGCGCCAGCCGCCAAGGCTCATCGGAGACCCAGTACTTC

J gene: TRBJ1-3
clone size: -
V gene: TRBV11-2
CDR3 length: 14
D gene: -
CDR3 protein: CASSSLRDGNTIYF
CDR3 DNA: TGTGCCAGCAGCAGTCTCAGGGACGGAAACACCATATATTTT

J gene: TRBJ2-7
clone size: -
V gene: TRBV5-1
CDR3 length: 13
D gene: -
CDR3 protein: CASSGSLGLEQYF
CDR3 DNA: TGCGCCAGCAGTGGCAGTCTAGGGCTCGAGCAGTACTTC

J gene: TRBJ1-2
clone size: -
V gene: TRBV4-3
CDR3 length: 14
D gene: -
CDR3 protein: CASSQITATDGYTF
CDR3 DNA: TGCGCCAGCAGCCAGATAACAGCTACAGATGGCTACACCTTC

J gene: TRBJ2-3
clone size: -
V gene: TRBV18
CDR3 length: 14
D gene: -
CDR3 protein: CASSNGPFTDTQYF
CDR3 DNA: TGTGCCAGCTCAAACGGGCCCTTCACAGATACGCAGTATTTT

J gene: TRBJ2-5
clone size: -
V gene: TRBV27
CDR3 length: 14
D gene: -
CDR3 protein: CASSGEASYKTQYF
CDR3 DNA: TGTGCCAGCAGTGGCGAAGCCTCGTACAAGACCCAGTACTTC

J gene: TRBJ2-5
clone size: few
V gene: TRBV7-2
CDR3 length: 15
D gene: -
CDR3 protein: CASSLALAHQETQYF
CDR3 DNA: TGTGCCAGCAGCTTAGCGCTGGCACACCAAGAGACCCAGTACTTC

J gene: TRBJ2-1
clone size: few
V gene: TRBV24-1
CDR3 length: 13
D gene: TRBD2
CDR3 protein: CATSAAGRDEQFF
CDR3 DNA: TGTGCCACCAGTGCAGCGGGGCGAGATGAGCAGTTCTTC

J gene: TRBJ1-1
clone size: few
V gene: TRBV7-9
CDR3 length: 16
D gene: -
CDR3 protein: CASRSSGVSVRTEAFF
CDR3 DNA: TGTGCCAGCAGGTCATCAGGAGTCTCGGTTCGCACTGAAGCTTTCTTT

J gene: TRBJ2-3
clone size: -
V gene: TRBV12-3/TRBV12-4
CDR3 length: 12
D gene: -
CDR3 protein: CASSQGAYTQYF
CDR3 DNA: TGTGCCAGCAGTCAGGGCGCATATACGCAGTATTTT

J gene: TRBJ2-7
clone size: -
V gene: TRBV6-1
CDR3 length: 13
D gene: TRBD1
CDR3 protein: CASRRTGDNEQYF
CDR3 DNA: TGTGCCAGCAGGCGGACAGGGGATAACGAGCAGTACTTC

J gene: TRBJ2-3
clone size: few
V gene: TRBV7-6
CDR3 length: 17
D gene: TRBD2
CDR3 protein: CASSSLSIAGRTDTQYF
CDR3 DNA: TGTGCCAGCAGCTCCCTTTCAATAGCGGGACGCACAGATACGCAGTATTTT

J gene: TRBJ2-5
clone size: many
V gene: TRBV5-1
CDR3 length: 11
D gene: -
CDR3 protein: CASSIQETQYF
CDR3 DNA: TGCGCCAGCAGCATCCAAGAGACCCAGTACTTC

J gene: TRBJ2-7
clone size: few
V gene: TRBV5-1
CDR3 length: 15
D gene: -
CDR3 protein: CASSLARRGVDEQYF
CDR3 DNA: TGCGCCAGCAGCTTGGCCCGCAGGGGGGTCGACGAGCAGTACTTC

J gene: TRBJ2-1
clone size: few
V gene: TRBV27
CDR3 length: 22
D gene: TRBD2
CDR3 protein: CASSPRMSYGAGGLSSYNEQFF
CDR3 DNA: TGTGCCAGCAGTCCCCGTATGTCTTATGGAGCGGGGGGTTTAAGCTCCTACAATGAGCAGTTCTTC

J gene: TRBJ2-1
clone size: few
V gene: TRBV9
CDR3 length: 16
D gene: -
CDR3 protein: CASSVASGDYYNEQFF
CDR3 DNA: TGTGCCAGCAGCGTAGCTTCAGGGGACTACTACAATGAGCAGTTCTTC

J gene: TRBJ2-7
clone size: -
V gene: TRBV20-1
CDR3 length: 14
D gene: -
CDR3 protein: CSARDSGQSYEQYF
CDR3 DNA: TGCAGTGCTAGAGATTCCGGACAGTCCTACGAGCAGTACTTC

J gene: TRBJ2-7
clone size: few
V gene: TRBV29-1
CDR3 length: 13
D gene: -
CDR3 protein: CSVEYTEGYEQYF
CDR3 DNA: TGCAGCGTTGAATATACAGAAGGATACGAGCAGTACTTC

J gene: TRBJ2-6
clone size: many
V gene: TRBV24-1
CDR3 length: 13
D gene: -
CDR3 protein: CATGGAGANVLTF
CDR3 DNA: TGTGCCACCGGCGGGGCTGGGGCCAACGTCCTGACTTTC

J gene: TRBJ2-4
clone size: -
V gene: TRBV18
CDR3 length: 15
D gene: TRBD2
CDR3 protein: CASSPPTGGKNIQYF
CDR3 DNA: TGTGCCAGCTCACCACCCACGGGGGGCAAAAACATTCAGTACTTC

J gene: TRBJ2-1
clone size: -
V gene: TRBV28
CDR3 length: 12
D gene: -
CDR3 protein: CASSWGRNEQFF
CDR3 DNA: TGTGCCAGCAGTTGGGGCCGCAATGAGCAGTTCTTC

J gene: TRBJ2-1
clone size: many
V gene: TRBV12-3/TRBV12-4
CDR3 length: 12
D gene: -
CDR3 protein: CASAPGRDEQFF
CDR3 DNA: TGTGCCAGCGCCCCAGGGCGCGATGAGCAGTTCTTC

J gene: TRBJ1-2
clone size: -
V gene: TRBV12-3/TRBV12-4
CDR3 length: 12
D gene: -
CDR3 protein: CASSAGPYGYTF
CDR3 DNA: TGTGCCAGCAGTGCCGGGCCCTATGGCTACACCTTC

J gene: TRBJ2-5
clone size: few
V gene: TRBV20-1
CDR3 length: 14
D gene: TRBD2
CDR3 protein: CSAGRGGPQETQYF
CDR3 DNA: TGCAGTGCAGGCCGGGGGGGCCCCCAAGAGACCCAGTACTTC

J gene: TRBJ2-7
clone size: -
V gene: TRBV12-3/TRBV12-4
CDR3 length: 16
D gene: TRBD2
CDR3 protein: CASSSPPRGGAHEQYF
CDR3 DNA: TGTGCCAGCAGTTCCCCCCCCCGCGGGGGGGCCCACGAGCAGTACTTC

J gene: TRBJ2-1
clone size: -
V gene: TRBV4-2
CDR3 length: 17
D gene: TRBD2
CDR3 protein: CASSLRSTSGVRDEQFF
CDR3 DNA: TGTGCCAGCAGCCTAAGATCGACTAGCGGGGTAAGGGATGAGCAGTTCTTC

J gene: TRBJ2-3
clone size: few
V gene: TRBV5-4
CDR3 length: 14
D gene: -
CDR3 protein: CASSLATASDTQYF
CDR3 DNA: TGTGCCAGCAGCTTGGCTACGGCCTCAGATACGCAGTATTTT

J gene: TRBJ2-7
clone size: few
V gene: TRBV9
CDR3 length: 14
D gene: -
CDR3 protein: CASSGTDSSYEQYF
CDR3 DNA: TGTGCCAGCAGCGGGACAGATAGCTCCTACGAGCAGTACTTC

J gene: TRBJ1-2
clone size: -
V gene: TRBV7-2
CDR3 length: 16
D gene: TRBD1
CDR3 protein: CASSSRTGTANYGYTF
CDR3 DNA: TGTGCCAGCAGCTCACGGACAGGGACAGCTAACTATGGCTACACCTTC

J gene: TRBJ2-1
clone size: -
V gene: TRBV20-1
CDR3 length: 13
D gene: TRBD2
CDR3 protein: CSAKGLAGFEQFF
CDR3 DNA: TGCAGTGCTAAGGGACTAGCGGGGTTTGAGCAGTTCTTC

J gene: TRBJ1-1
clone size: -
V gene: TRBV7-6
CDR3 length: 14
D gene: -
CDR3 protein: CASSFPGGAPEAFF
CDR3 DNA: TGTGCCAGCAGCTTCCCGGGGGGGGCTCCTGAAGCTTTCTTT

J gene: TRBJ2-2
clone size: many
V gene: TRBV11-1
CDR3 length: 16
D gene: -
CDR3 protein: CASSLGRGEETGELFF
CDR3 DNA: TGTGCCAGCAGCTTAGGGCGGGGAGAAGAGACCGGGGAGCTGTTTTTT

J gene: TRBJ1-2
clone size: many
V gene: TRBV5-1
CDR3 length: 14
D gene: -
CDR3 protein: CASSLGPGNYGYTF
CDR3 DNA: TGCGCCAGCAGCTTGGGGCCAGGCAACTATGGCTACACCTTC

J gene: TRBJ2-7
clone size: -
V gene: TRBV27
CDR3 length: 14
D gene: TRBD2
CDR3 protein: CASRGLADSYEQYF
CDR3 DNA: TGTGCCAGCAGGGGACTAGCGGACTCCTACGAGCAGTACTTC

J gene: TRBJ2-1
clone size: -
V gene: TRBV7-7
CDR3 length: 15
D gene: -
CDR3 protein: CASSPNLGSYNEQFF
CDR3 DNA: TGTGCTAGCAGCCCGAACCTGGGCAGCTACAATGAGCAGTTCTTC

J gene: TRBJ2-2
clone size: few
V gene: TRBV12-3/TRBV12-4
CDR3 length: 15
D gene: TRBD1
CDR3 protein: CASTRTGTRTGELFF
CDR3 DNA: TGTGCCAGCACCCGGACAGGGACTCGCACCGGGGAGCTGTTTTTT

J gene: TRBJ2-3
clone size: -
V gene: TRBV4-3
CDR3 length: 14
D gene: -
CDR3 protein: CASSQRAGPDTQYF
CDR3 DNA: TGCGCCAGCAGCCAAAGAGCGGGCCCAGATACGCAGTATTTT

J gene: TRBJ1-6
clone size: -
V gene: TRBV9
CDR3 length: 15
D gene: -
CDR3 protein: CASSVDSQGNSPLHF
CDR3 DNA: TGTGCCAGCAGCGTAGATTCGCAGGGGAATTCACCCCTCCACTTT

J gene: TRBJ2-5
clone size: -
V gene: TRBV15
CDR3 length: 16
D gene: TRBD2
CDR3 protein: CATSPGELAGEETQYF
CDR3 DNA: TGTGCCACCAGTCCCGGGGAGTTGGCGGGGGAAGAGACCCAGTACTTC

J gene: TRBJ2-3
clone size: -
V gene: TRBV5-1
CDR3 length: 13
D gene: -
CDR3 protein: CASSRGVGDTQYF
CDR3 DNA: TGCGCCAGCAGCAGAGGGGTCGGAGATACGCAGTATTTT

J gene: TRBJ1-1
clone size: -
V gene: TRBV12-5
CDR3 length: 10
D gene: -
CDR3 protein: CASARTEAFF
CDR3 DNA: TGTGCTAGTGCCCGAACTGAAGCTTTCTTT

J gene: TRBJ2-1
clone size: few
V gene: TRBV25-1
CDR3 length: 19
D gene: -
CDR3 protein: CASSESRHSRGKSYNEQFF
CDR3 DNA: TGTGCCAGCAGTGAATCTCGTCATAGTCGGGGGAAGTCCTACAATGAGCAGTTCTTC

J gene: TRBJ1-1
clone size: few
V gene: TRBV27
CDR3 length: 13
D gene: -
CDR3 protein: CASSLGRFTEAFF
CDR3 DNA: TGTGCCAGCAGTTTAGGAAGGTTTACTGAAGCTTTCTTT